One and the same sample provided the 24 T cell receptor beta chains below, sequenced in a study of T cell repertoires in cytomegalovirus infection. TCRdb used MiXCR to reprocess the reads, holding one entry per CDR3 protein. The data show a few hundred thousand distinct CDR3 sequences, just under 40% seen once. Which antigens these TCRs recognize remains unknown. The sequenced sample was cultured PBMCs, obtained from culture after CMV antigen stimulation. The receptors come from a human donor in good health (CMV status not recorded). Some clones in this sample may be carry-over from other donors' samples.

This clonotype came up a few times. The chain recombines TRBV7-9 with TRBJ1-1; 9 nucleotides line up with TRBD1. V lost 2 bases, J lost 6 bases, and 7 bases stayed unmatched. Germline V CDR1 and CDR2: SEHNR, FQNEAQ (reference sequence). This CDR3 spans 15 amino acids. CDR3 protein: CASSLPGQGVAEAFF. The CDR3 nucleotides read TGTGCCAGCAGCTTACCGGGACAGGGTGTCGCTGAAGCTTTCTTT.

This clonotype occurred a few times. The chain joins TRBV6-5 to TRBJ2-7, with a weak D call TRBD1 (5 bases). V was clipped by 2 bases and J by 11 bases, with 13 bases between them. This CDR3 contains 12 residues. Germline V gene lookup returns CDR1 MNHEY and CDR2 SVGAGI. In DNA form, the CDR3 reads TGTGCCAGCAGTTACCGAGACAGTGAAGAGTACTTC. This codes for CASSYRDSEEYF.

This clonotype was found a few times. The rearrangement uses TRBV7-2 and TRBJ2-7; no firm D call. V lost 5 bases to trimming and J lost 6 bases, with 20 bases between them. Germline CDR1 and CDR2: SGHTA and FQGNSA. The CDR3 has 15 amino acids. The CDR3 protein is CASSLRPLGLGEQYF. CDR3 DNA sequence: TGTGCCAGCAGCCTACGCCCCCTGGGCCTCGGCGAGCAGTACTTC.

Only a few counts were recorded for this clonotype. The chain uses TRBV7-2 and TRBJ1-1; no firm D call. CDR1 and CDR2 (germline): SGHTA, FQGNSA. This CDR3 has 12 amino acids. Trimming stripped 2 bases from V and 8 bases from J, with 9 bases between. The CDR3 reads CASSLQFSEAFF. In DNA form, the CDR3 reads TGTGCCAGCAGCTTACAATTCAGCGAAGCTTTCTTT. Complete variable domain (other parts from reference TRBV7-2 and TRBJ1-1): GAGVSQSPSNKVTEKGKDVELRCDPISGHTALYWYRQSLGQGLEFLIYFQGNSAPDKSGLPSDRFSAERTGGSVSTLTIQRTQQEDSAVYLCASSLQFSEAFFGQGTRLTVV.

The V and J genes are TRBV7-6 and TRBJ1-4, with D possibly being TRBD1 (5 bases). CDR1 and CDR2 (germline): SGHVS, FNYEAQ. Trimming removed 5 bases from V and 11 bases from J, with 15 bases in between. This CDR3 is built from 13 residues. The CDR3 region has the DNA TGTGCCAGCAGCGCCTCGACAGTGAATAAACTGTTTTTT. Its translation is CASSASTVNKLFF.

This chain links TRBV6-1 with TRBJ2-4, with 7 bases lining up with TRBD2. J gave up 9 bases and V 0 bases, and 8 bases lay outside the gene matches. CDR3 length: 15 residues. CDR1 is MNHNS, CDR2 SASEGT, per germline. The DNA for the CDR3 is TGTGCCAGCAGTGAAGCCTCCGGTGGCGGGGGCATTCAGTACTTC. Its protein product is CASSEASGGGGIQYF.

V and J are TRBV20-1 and TRBJ2-3, with TRBD2 identical over 11 bases. Germline CDR1 reads DFQATT; CDR2 reads SNEGSKA (reference sequence). The CDR3 spans 16 residues. The ends lost 2 bases at V and 3 bases at J; junction bases unmatched: 7. Written as DNA, the CDR3 is TGCAGTGCTAGAAATATAGCGGGAGGGCCAACAGATACGCAGTATTTT. It translates to CSARNIAGGPTDTQYF.

The chain recombines TRBV6-8 with TRBJ1-5; D remains ambiguous. V lost 6 bases and J 9 bases, leaving 15 bases between the germline ends. CDR3 size: 13 residues. Germline V gives CDR1 MNHGY, CDR2 SAAAGT. CDR3 sequence: CASRPTKDMPQHF. For the CDR3, the DNA is TGTGCCAGCAGACCGACAAAGGATATGCCCCAGCATTTT.

The chain has TRBV3-1 and TRBJ1-2; D is ambiguous. The CDR3 is 12 residues long. CDR1 is LGHDT and CDR2 is YNNKEL in the germline V gene (reference sequence). Trimming removed 7 bases from V and 11 bases from J, with 17 bases in between. CDR3 sequence: CASTLIDGPYTF. In DNA, the CDR3 is TGTGCCAGCACCCTCATCGACGGACCTTACACCTTC.

The rearrangement uses TRBV7-9 and TRBJ1-4, with 12 bases matching TRBD1. The CDR3 is 16 amino acids. Germline V lookup: CDR1 SEHNR, CDR2 FQNEAQ (reference sequence). The V gene end was trimmed by 4 bases and the J gene end by 7 bases; junction bases not matched to a gene: 7. CDR3 amino acids: CASSSRDRGRGEKLFF. The CDR3 region has the DNA TGTGCCAGCAGCTCCCGGGACAGGGGGCGCGGTGAAAAACTGTTTTTT.

The rearrangement uses TRBV7-2 and TRBJ2-1; 8 bases line up with TRBD2. This CDR3 has 18 amino acids. CDR1 and CDR2 (germline): SGHTA, FQGNSA. After removal of 0 bases from V and 2 bases from J, the junction contained 9 bases not matched to a gene. The CDR3 is CASSLAVRAGGTYNEQFF. The CDR3 DNA follows: TGTGCCAGCAGCTTAGCTGTTAGGGCGGGAGGCACCTACAATGAGCAGTTCTTC.

V and J are TRBV27 and TRBJ2-5; a weak D match, TRBD2 (7 bases). Germline V lookup: CDR1 MNHEY, CDR2 SMNVEV (reference sequence). The CDR3 spans 14 residues. V was shortened by 5 bases and J by 2 bases, with 12 bases between the two germline ends. CDR3 sequence reads: CASSRGAEQETQYF. The CDR3 DNA is TGTGCCAGCAGTCGGGGGGCAGAGCAAGAGACCCAGTACTTC.

This clonotype came up a few times. The V gene is TRBV4-1, the J gene TRBJ1-5; D may be TRBD1 (5 bases). There are 15 residues in the CDR3. Germline values: CDR1 MGHRA, CDR2 YSYEKL. V was pared by 6 bases and J by 3 bases, with 15 bases between. Here the CDR3 DNA reads TGCGCCAGCAGTCGGACATCCAGTCCCAATCAGCCCCAGCATTTT. Residues: CASSRTSSPNQPQHF.

The V gene is TRBV24-1, the J gene TRBJ2-4; D not resolved. The germline CDR1 and CDR2 sequences are KGHDR and SFDVKD. The CDR3 consists of 16 residues. V was clipped by 0 bases and J by 0 bases, with 8 bases between them. Here the CDR3 DNA reads TGTGCCACCAGTGATTTGCCGGGCTTAGCCAAAAACATTCAGTACTTC. This sequence encodes CATSDLPGLAKNIQYF.

CDR3 protein: CASNPANTEAFF. The CDR3 DNA is TGTGCCAGCAACCCAGCTAACACTGAAGCTTTCTTT. The genes are TRBV2 and TRBJ1-1; D is uncertain. The CDR3 totals 12 residues. V gave up 7 bases and J gave up 2 bases, with 8 bases separating them. Germline V gene lookup returns CDR1 SNHLY and CDR2 FYNNEI.

V and J are TRBV7-2 and TRBJ1-5; no reliable D call. This CDR3 is 16 amino acids long. Trimming pared 0 bases from V and 8 bases from J, leaving 17 bases between. Germline values: CDR1 SGHTA, CDR2 FQGNSA. The DNA for the CDR3 is TGTGCCAGCAGCTTAGCGACGAGGCAGGTCGCGGAGCCCCAGCATTTT. It codes for CASSLATRQVAEPQHF.

The rearrangement uses TRBV29-1 and TRBJ1-1; D call uncertain. V was shortened by 7 bases and J by 4 bases, with 16 bases between the two germline ends. This CDR3 contains 13 residues. Germline loops: CDR1 SQVTM, CDR2 ANQGSEA. The DNA for the CDR3 is TGCAGCGGAACCCGGAGTTGGGGCACTGAAGCTTTCTTT. Its translation: CSGTRSWGTEAFF.

The rearrangement uses TRBV12-3 or TRBV12-4 and TRBJ1-5, with TRBD1 identical over 8 bases. With 2 bases clipped from V and 13 bases from J, the junction kept 1 base outside the gene matches. The CDR3 runs to 11 residues. The CDR3 spells CASSLRQGQHF. The CDR3 coding sequence is TGTGCCAGCAGTTTACGACAGGGGCAGCATTTT.

This clonotype was seen at least ten times. This chain connects TRBV7-2 to TRBJ2-3; no clear D gene. V was shortened by 0 bases and J by 0 bases, with 7 bases between the two germline ends. The germline CDR1 and CDR2 sequences are SGHTA and FQGNSA. CDR3 length: 15 amino acids. The CDR3 DNA is TGTGCCAGCAGCTTAGCGCTAGGTAGCACAGATACGCAGTATTTT. The encoded protein is CASSLALGSTDTQYF.

The chain couples TRBV19 to TRBJ1-1; 8 nucleotides agree with TRBD1. CDR3 size: 15 residues. V gave up 4 bases and J gave up 2 bases; unmatched junction bases: 6. The germline V gene encodes CDR1 LNHDA and CDR2 SQIVND (reference sequence). The CDR3 sequence: CASSSRDRTNTEAFF. CDR3 nucleotides: TGTGCCAGTAGTAGTCGGGACAGGACAAACACTGAAGCTTTCTTT.

The chain joins TRBV2 to TRBJ1-5; 11 nucleotides line up with TRBD1. With V trimmed by 5 bases and J by 5 bases, 5 bases remained unmatched. Germline V gene data show CDR1 as SNHLY and CDR2 as FYNNEI. CDR3 length equals 15 residues. The CDR3 DNA is TGTGCCAGCAGTTATGGGACAGGGGGATATCAGCCCCAGCATTTT. Its translation: CASSYGTGGYQPQHF.

This clonotype has more than one count but fewer than ten. The J gene is TRBJ2-2, the V gene TRBV2; TRBD2 agrees at 9 bases. CDR3 size: 14 residues. V shed 6 bases, J shed 4 bases, and the junction held 3 bases outside the gene matches. The germline V gene encodes CDR1 SNHLY and CDR2 FYNNEI. CDR3 sequence (DNA): TGTGCCAGCAGGGCTAGCGGGGCCACCGGGGAGCTGTTTTTT. It translates to CASRASGATGELFF. Full variable domain (remainder filled in from reference TRBV2 and TRBJ2-2): EPEVTQTPSHQVTQMGQEVILRCVPISNHLYFYWYRQILGQKVEFLVSFYNNEISEKSEIFDDQFSVERPDGSNFTLKIRSTKLEDSAMYFCASRASGATGELFFGEGSRLTVL.

The J gene is TRBJ2-5, the V gene TRBV12-3 or TRBV12-4; D may be TRBD2 (7 bases). V dropped 3 bases and J dropped 4 bases, with 12 bases sitting between them. The CDR3 extends over 14 amino acids. The CDR3 is CASSFRGAIETQYF. The CDR3 DNA reads TGTGCCAGCAGTTTCCGGGGGGCGATAGAGACCCAGTACTTC.

The chain has TRBV18 and TRBJ2-7; 10 bases fit TRBD1. The CDR3 sequence is 16 residues long. The V segment lost 5 bases and the J segment 2 bases; nucleotides outside the gene matches: 9. Germline V gene data show CDR1 as KGHSH and CDR2 as LQKENI. The CDR3 coding sequence is TGTGCCAGCTCATCGGGTTCCGGGACAGGGGCCTACGAGCAGTACTTC. It specifies CASSSGSGTGAYEQYF.